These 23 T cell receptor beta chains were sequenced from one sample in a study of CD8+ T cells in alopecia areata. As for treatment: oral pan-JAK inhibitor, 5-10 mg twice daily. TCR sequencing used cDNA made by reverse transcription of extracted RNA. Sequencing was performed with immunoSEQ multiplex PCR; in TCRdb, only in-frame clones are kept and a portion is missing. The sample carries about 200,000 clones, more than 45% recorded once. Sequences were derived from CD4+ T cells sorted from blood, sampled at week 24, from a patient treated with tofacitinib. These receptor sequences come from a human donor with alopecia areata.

The CDR3 bases are TGCGCCAGCAGCTATCAGGGTTACGAGCAGTACTTC. It codes for CASSYQGYEQYF. V gene TRBV5-1 combines with J gene TRBJ2-7; possible D gene TRBD1, 5 bases. In germline, CDR1 is SGHRS, CDR2 YFSETQ. CDR3 length: 12 residues. The V and J ends lost 3 bases and 4 bases respectively, with 8 bases between them.

CDR3 sequence (DNA): TGCGCCAGCAGCTTGGACAGAACTAATTCACCCCTCCACTTT. This sequence encodes CASSLDRTNSPLHF. The chain employs TRBV5-1 and TRBJ1-6; D not certain. Germline V gene sequence: CDR1 SGHRS, CDR2 YFSETQ. The CDR3 is 14 amino acids. Trimming took 0 bases from V and 6 from J, leaving 7 bases between them.

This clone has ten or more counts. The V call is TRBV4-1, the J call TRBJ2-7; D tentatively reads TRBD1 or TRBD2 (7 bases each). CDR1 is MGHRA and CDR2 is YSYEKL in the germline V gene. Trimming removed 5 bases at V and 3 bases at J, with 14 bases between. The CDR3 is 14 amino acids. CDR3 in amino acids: CASSSPGGVYEQYF. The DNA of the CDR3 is TGCGCCAGCAGCTCTCCAGGGGGGGTCTACGAGCAGTACTTC.

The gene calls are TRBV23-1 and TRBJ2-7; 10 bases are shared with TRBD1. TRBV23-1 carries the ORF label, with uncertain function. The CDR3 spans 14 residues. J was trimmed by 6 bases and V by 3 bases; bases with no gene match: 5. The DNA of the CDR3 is TGCGCCAGCAGTCAGGGGACAGGGGTTTTCGAGCAGTACTTC. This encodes CASSQGTGVFEQYF.

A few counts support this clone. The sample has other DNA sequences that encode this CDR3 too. The CDR3 nucleotides are TGTGCCAGCAGTTCTTATTCCACAGATACGCAGTATTTT. Protein sequence: CASSSYSTDTQYF. The rearrangement uses TRBV7-2 and TRBJ2-3; D gene uncertain. The germline V gene encodes CDR1 SGHTA and CDR2 FQGNSA. CDR3 length equals 13 residues. V shed 6 bases and J shed 2 bases, with 9 bases lying between them.

The CDR3: CASSLVGILFF. In nucleotides, the CDR3 is TGTGCCAGCAGCTTAGTCGGGATACTGTTTTTT. V and J are TRBV7-9 and TRBJ1-4; no clear D gene. CDR1 is SEHNR and CDR2 is FQNEAQ in the germline V gene (reference sequence). This CDR3 spans 11 amino acids. Trimming removed 1 base from V and 13 bases from J, with 7 bases in between.

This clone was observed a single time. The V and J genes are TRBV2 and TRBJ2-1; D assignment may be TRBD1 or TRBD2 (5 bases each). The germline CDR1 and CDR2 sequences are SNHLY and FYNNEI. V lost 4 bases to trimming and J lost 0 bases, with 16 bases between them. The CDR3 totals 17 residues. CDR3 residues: CASSAGGGGYSYNEQFF. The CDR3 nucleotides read TGTGCCAGCAGTGCAGGTGGGGGTGGCTACTCCTACAATGAGCAGTTCTTC.

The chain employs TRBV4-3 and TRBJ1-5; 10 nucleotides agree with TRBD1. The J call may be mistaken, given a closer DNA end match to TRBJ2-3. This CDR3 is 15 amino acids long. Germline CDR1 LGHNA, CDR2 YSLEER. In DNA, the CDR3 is TGCGCCAGCAGCCAAGAAGGGGGACAGGGGTACCAGCAGTATTTT. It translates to CASSQEGGQGYQQYF.

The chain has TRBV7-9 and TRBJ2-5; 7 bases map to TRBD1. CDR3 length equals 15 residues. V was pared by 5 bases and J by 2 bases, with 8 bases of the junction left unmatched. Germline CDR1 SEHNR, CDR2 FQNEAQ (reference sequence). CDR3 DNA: TGTGCCAGCAGCGAGGGGACAGATCCACAAGAGACCCAGTACTTC. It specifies CASSEGTDPQETQYF.

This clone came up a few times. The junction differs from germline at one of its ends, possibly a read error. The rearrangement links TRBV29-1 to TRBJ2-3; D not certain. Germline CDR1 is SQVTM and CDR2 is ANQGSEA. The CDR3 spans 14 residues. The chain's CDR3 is CSVEVGYSTDTQYF. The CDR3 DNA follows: TGCAGCGTCGAAGTGGGGTACAGCACAGATACGCAGTATTTT.

This CDR3 reads CASTRDRGYTF. The CDR3 coding sequence is TGTGCCAGCACCCGGGACAGGGGCTACACCTTC. The rearrangement uses TRBV28 and TRBJ1-2, with TRBD1 matching 8 bases. CDR1 MDHEN and CDR2 SYDVKM come from the germline V gene. This CDR3 is built from 11 residues. V was pared by 7 bases and J by 8 bases, with 3 bases of the junction left unmatched.

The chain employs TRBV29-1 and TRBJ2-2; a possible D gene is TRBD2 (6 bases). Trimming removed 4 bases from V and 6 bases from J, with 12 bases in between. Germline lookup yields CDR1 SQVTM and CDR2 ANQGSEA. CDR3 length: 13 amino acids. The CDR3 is CSVGVSGAGELFF. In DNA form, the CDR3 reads TGCAGCGTTGGGGTGTCGGGGGCCGGGGAGCTGTTTTTT.

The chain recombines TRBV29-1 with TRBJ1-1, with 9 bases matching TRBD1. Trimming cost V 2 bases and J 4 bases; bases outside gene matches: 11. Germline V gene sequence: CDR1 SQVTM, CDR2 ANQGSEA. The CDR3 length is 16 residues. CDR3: CSVEPGQGMVSTEAFF. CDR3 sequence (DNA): TGCAGCGTTGAACCGGGACAGGGTATGGTGAGCACTGAAGCTTTCTTT.

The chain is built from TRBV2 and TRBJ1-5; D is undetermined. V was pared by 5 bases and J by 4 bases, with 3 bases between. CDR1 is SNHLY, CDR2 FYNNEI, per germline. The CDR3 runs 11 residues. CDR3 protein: CASSYNQPQHF. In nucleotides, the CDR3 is TGTGCCAGCAGTTATAATCAGCCCCAGCATTTT.

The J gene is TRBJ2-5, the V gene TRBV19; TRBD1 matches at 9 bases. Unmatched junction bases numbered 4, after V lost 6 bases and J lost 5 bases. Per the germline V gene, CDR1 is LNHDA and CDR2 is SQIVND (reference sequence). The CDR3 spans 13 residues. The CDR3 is CASRADRGETQYF. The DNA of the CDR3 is TGTGCCAGTAGAGCGGACAGGGGTGAGACCCAGTACTTC.

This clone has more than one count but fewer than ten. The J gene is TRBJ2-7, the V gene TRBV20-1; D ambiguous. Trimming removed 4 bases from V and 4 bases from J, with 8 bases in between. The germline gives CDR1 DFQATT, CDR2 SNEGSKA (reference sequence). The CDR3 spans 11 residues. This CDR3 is CSAMKGYEQYF. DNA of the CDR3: TGCAGTGCTATGAAGGGATACGAGCAGTACTTC.

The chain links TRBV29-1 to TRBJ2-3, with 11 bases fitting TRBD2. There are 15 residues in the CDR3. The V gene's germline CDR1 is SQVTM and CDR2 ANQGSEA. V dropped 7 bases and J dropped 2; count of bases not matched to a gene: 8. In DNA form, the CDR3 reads TGCAGCGCATCTACTAGCGGGAGTTACACAGATACGCAGTATTTT. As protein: CSASTSGSYTDTQYF.

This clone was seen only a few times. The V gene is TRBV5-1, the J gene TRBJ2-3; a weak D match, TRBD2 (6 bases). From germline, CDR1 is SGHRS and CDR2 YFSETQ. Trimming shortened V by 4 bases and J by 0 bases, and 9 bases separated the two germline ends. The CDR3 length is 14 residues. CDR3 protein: CASSAGSSTDTQYF. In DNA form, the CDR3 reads TGCGCCAGCAGCGCGGGGTCTAGCACAGATACGCAGTATTTT.

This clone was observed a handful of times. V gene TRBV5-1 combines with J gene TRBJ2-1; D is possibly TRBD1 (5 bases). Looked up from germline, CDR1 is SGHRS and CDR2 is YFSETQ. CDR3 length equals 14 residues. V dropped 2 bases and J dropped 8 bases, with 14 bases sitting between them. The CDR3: CASSFQGTFDEQFF. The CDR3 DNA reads TGCGCCAGCAGCTTCCAGGGTACATTCGATGAGCAGTTCTTC.

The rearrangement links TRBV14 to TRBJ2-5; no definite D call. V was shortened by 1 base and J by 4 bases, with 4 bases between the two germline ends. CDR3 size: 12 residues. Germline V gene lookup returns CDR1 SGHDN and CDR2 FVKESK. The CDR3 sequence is CASSQGRETQYF. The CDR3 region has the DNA TGTGCCAGCAGCCAAGGGCGAGAGACCCAGTACTTC.

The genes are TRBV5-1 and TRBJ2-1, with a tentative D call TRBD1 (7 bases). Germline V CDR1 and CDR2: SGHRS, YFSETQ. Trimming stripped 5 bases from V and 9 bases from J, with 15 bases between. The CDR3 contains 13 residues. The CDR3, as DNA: TGCGCCAGCAGTACTAGCCCAGGGGGTGAGCAGTTCTTC. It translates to CASSTSPGGEQFF.

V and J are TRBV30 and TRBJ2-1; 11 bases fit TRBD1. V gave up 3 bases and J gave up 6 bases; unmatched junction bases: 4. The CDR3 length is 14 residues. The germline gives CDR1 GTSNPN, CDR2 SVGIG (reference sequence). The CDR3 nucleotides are TGTGCCTGGAGCCGGGACAGGGGGTTCAATGAGCAGTTCTTC. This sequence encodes CAWSRDRGFNEQFF.

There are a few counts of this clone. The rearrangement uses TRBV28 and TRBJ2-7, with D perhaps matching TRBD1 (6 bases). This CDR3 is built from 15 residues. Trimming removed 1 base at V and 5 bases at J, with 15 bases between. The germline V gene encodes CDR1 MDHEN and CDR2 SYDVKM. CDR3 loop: CASSLLGAKSHEQYF. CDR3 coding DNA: TGTGCCAGCAGTTTATTGGGGGCGAAATCACACGAGCAGTACTTC.